The entry below describes one T cell receptor beta chain. Its specificity is unknown. This sample stems from a study of blood T cells in healthy people across ages. Using a J-beta primer mix together with a sample-barcoded 5' primer, a second PCR was run for 7 to 11 cycles. All cDNA molecules were each tagged by a template-switch adaptor with 12 random nucleotides. A single record per CDR3 protein comes from TCRdb applying MiXCR to the 5' RACE reads. The sample records some 640,000 distinct CDR3 sequences, 49% being singletons. The CDR3 has 14 amino acids. Trimming took off 6 bases at V and 7 bases at J, with 13 bases between the two ends. Broader study findings: As naive T cell percentage varied, TCR beta diversity correlated strongly with it.

Source material: blood. The V gene is TRBV12-3 or TRBV12-4, the J gene TRBJ1-6; D may be TRBD1 (6 bases). This TCR was sampled from a woman aged 55-70 years in good health. The chain's CDR3 is CASRPTGGNSPLHF. CDR3 nucleotides: TGTGCCAGCAGGCCGACAGGAGGGAATTCACCCCTCCACTTT.